This T cell receptor (beta chain) was identified during a study of blood T cell repertoires in COVID-19. Measured with immunoSEQ multiplex PCR; TCRdb has only the in-frame clones, and not every one. The repertoire holds some 360,000 clones, with more than 70% as singletons. The ends lost 4 bases at V and 4 bases at J; junction bases unmatched: 5. Germline V gene lookup returns CDR1 LGHDT and CDR2 YNNKEL (reference sequence). The CDR3 sequence is 14 residues long. The source of this sequence is a woman under 40 who had been exposed to COVID-19. V usage is TRBV3-1 (or the pseudogene TRBV3-2) and J usage is TRBJ2-7; 9 positions agree with TRBD1. Input material: PBMCs or T cells enriched from blood (not recorded which). The chain's CDR3 is CASSLRTGAYEQYF. CDR3 coding DNA: TGTGCCAGCAGCCTGCGGACAGGGGCTTACGAGCAGTACTTC.